This TCR beta chain was retrieved from a study of blood T cell repertoires in COVID-19. Sequenced by immunoSEQ multiplex PCR; TCRdb stores in-frame clones only, minus some. The table lists roughly 220,000 clones, around 86% of them singletons. The V and J ends lost 3 bases and 3 bases, in that order; junction bases with no gene match: 5. The CDR3 is 15 residues long. From germline, CDR1 is LGHDT and CDR2 YNNKEL (reference sequence). The sequence derives from a middle-aged woman with acute COVID-19. V usage is TRBV3-1 (or the pseudogene TRBV3-2) and J usage is TRBJ1-5; 7 bases map to TRBD1. Sequences were obtained from PBMCs or T cells enriched from blood (not recorded which). DNA for the CDR3: TGTGCCAGCAGCCATGGGCAGGGGGACAATCAGCCCCAGCATTTT. Its translation: CASSHGQGDNQPQHF.